This T cell receptor (beta chain) emerged from a study of T-cell reconstitution after alpha-beta-depleted transplantation in children. Points from the study as a whole: The study traced high day-60 TCRbeta diversity in some patients to surviving recipient T cells and thymic progenitors. Alpha-beta T cells present about two months after transplant were reported to originate from several hundred expanded graft clones. After one year, T-cell counts and TCRbeta diversity mostly came from new T cells.

TCRbeta library preparation incorporated unique molecular identifiers. TCRdb analysed the PCR reads with MiXCR anew, one entry per CDR3 protein. Of about 300,000 distinct CDR3 sequences listed, roughly 7.8% are singletons. This clonotype was detected only a few times. Its antigen is currently unknown. Sample: peripheral blood, taken 360 days after TCRalphabeta/CD19-depleted stem cell transplant. This sequence was found in a female patient between 2 and 15 years old who had a stem cell transplant for Fanconi anemia, so the T cells may come from the graft donor.

CDR3 bases: TGCAGTGCTAAGGAGGGGAATAGCAATCAGCCCCAGCATTTT. Its translation: CSAKEGNSNQPQHF. V and J are TRBV20-1 and TRBJ1-5; TRBD1 is a possible D gene (5 bases). The CDR3 consists of 14 residues. Germline CDR1 DFQATT, CDR2 SNEGSKA (reference sequence). Trimming removed 4 bases from V and 0 bases from J, with 10 bases in between.